This TCR beta chain was identified during a study of blood T cell repertoires in COVID-19. Study at large: The United States, Italy and Spain were the sources of the acute and convalescent COVID-19 samples. The analysed material was cDNA or gDNA that came from T cells, B-cell-depleted T cells, or PBMCs.

Per the study methods: Researchers report that nucleated cell counts were estimated from reference gene primer amplification. The data were produced by immunoSEQ multiplex PCR, yet TCRdb's version contains in-frame clones alone and is incomplete. From that table come the V and J calls and clone size; the DNA was used to work out D and trimming. Here the sample spans tens of thousands of clones, 90% being singletons. The sequence was collected from a man aged 65 to 85 with acute or convalescent COVID-19. The sample consisted of peripheral blood.

CDR3 nucleotides: TGCAGCGTTCGACAGGGGTGGGGCACTGAAGCTTTCTTT. It is translated as CSVRQGWGTEAFF. V gene TRBV29-1 combines with J gene TRBJ1-1; the match to TRBD1 covers 8 bases. J gave up 4 bases and V 5 bases, and 6 bases lay outside the gene matches. The CDR3 contains 13 residues. Germline V CDR1 and CDR2: SQVTM, ANQGSEA. Combining the CDR3 with reference TRBV29-1 and TRBJ1-1 gives the whole variable domain SAVISQKPSRDICQRGTSLTIQCQVDSQVTMMFWYRQQPGQSLTLIATANQGSEATYESGFVIDKFPISRPNLTFSTLTVSNMSPEDSSIYLCSVRQGWGTEAFFGQGTRLTVV.